These T cell receptor beta chains were read from a single sample in a study of shared clonotypes between healthy human individuals. Generated by immunoSEQ multiplex PCR, the TCRdb table keeps only in-frame clones and is missing some. The repertoire holds some 2,100,000 clones, with 95% as singletons. What was sequenced was naive CD4+ T cells sorted from blood. All receptors come from a man younger than 30 in good health. Each CDR3 is given with its conserved first and last residue. The order of the fields is J gene, clone size, D gene, V gene, CDR3 protein, CDR3 DNA. D genes are given only for firm matches. Clone size is stated in some rows and not others, as once, few, many or a class when expanded.

TRBJ2-2	.	TRBD2	TRBV4-2	CASSRVAGRDTGELFF	TGTGCCAGCAGCCGGGTAGCGGGTAGGGACACCGGGGAGCTGTTTTTT
TRBJ2-5	once	.	TRBV5-1	CASTNQETQYF	TGCGCCAGCACCAACCAAGAGACCCAGTACTTC
TRBJ1-1	.	TRBD1	TRBV7-9	CASSPRQGMNTEAFF	TGTGCCAGCAGCCCCAGACAGGGAATGAACACTGAAGCTTTCTTT
TRBJ2-2	.	.	TRBV25-1	CASSESPGTRTGELFF	TGTGCCAGCAGTGAATCCCCAGGGACGCGCACCGGGGAGCTGTTTTTT
TRBJ2-3	.	.	TRBV6-6	CASSISGSTDTQYF	TGTGCCAGCAGCATTAGCGGTAGCACAGATACGCAGTATTTT
TRBJ1-6	.	TRBD1	TRBV15	CATSRAFSTGGYNSPLHF	TGTGCCACCAGCAGAGCGTTTTCGACAGGGGGTTATAATTCACCCCTCCACTTT
TRBJ1-2	.	.	TRBV5-8	CASSSQGRNGYTF	TGTGCCAGCAGCTCTCAGGGCCGCAACGGCTACACCTTC
TRBJ2-1	.	TRBD2	TRBV6-1	CASRVAGGHNEQFF	TGTGCCAGCAGAGTAGCGGGGGGCCACAATGAGCAGTTCTTC
TRBJ1-3	.	.	TRBV18	CASSPSAPSNGGNTIYF	TGTGCCAGCTCACCATCGGCCCCCTCAAACGGGGGAAACACCATATATTTT
TRBJ2-3	.	TRBD2	TRBV5-1	CASSLAQRDTDTQYF	TGCGCCAGCAGCTTGGCTCAGCGGGACACAGATACGCAGTATTTT
TRBJ1-2	.	.	TRBV2	CASSAFGGGGYTF	TGTGCCAGCAGTGCTTTTGGGGGAGGTGGCTACACCTTC
TRBJ2-3	.	.	TRBV7-7	CASSLKGGGSTDTQYF	TGTGCTAGCAGCTTAAAAGGGGGGGGAAGCACAGATACGCAGTATTTT
TRBJ1-2	.	.	TRBV11-2	CASSLAGEVYGYTF	TGTGCCAGCAGCTTAGCCGGGGAGGTATATGGCTACACCTTC
TRBJ1-2	.	.	TRBV9	CASTLGEGLGYGYTF	TGTGCCAGCACCTTAGGCGAGGGGTTGGGCTATGGCTACACCTTC
TRBJ2-5	.	TRBD2	TRBV5-4	CASNLGTSDQETQYF	TGTGCCAGCAATCTAGGGACTAGCGACCAAGAGACCCAGTACTTC
TRBJ2-3	.	.	TRBV5-1	CASSPQGPDTQYF	TGCGCCAGCAGCCCGCAGGGCCCAGATACGCAGTATTTT
TRBJ1-5	.	.	TRBV5-1	CASSLEGERGQPQHF	TGCGCCAGCAGCTTGGAGGGGGAAAGAGGGCAGCCCCAGCATTTT
TRBJ2-7	.	TRBD2	TRBV18	CASSSNSGSYEQYF	TGTGCCAGCTCATCCAATAGCGGGAGCTACGAGCAGTACTTC
TRBJ1-1	.	.	TRBV4-1	CASSQQIGWRAFF	TGCGCCAGCAGCCAGCAAATTGGGTGGAGGGCTTTCTTT
TRBJ2-2	.	TRBD1	TRBV19	CASSSSRGRTGELFF	TGTGCCAGTAGTTCGTCTAGGGGGCGAACCGGGGAGCTGTTTTTT
TRBJ2-7	.	TRBD1	TRBV25-1	CASSGHYPGTGVDEQYF	TGTGCCAGCAGTGGCCATTACCCCGGGACAGGGGTTGACGAGCAGTACTTC
TRBJ2-2	.	.	TRBV9	CASSVEGANTGELFF	TGTGCCAGCAGCGTAGAGGGGGCGAACACCGGGGAGCTGTTTTTT
TRBJ2-2	once	.	TRBV7-2	CASSPIYTGELFF	TGTGCCAGCAGCCCCATCTACACCGGGGAGCTGTTTTTT
TRBJ2-3	.	.	TRBV4-1	CASRLGGGAGPSTDTQYF	TGCGCCAGCAGGCTAGGGGGGGGAGCGGGGCCTAGCACAGATACGCAGTATTTT
TRBJ2-1	.	TRBD2	TRBV2	CASRLAGGSRQFF	TGTGCCAGCAGACTAGCGGGAGGCTCACGGCAGTTCTTC
TRBJ1-4	once	.	TRBV5-1	CASSLVSDNEKLFF	TGCGCCAGCAGCTTGGTGTCAGATAATGAAAAACTGTTTTTT
TRBJ2-7	.	TRBD1	TRBV27	CASSRSGTGTYEQYF	TGTGCCAGCAGTCGGTCCGGGACAGGTACCTACGAGCAGTACTTC
TRBJ2-7	.	TRBD2	TRBV11-2	CASRPGLASYEQYF	TGTGCCAGCCGCCCGGGACTAGCGTCCTACGAGCAGTACTTC
TRBJ2-7	.	.	TRBV6-5	CASSYSTSWPYEQYF	TGTGCCAGCAGTTACTCTACTAGTTGGCCCTACGAGCAGTACTTC